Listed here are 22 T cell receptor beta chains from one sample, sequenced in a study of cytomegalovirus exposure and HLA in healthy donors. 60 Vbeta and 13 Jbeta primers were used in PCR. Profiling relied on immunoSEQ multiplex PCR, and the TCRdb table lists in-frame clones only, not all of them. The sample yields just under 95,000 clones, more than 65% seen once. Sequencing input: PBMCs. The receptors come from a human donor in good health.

CDR3 amino acids: CASSLATGAFDEQYF. For the CDR3, the DNA is TGTGCCAGCAGCTTAGCGACAGGGGCTTTCGACGAGCAGTACTTC. The chain couples TRBV11-2 to TRBJ2-7; 8 bases match TRBD1. Germline CDR1 is SGHAT and CDR2 is FQNNGV. This CDR3 is built from 15 residues. The J segment lost 5 bases and the V segment lost 1 base, leaving 7 bases of the junction unmatched.

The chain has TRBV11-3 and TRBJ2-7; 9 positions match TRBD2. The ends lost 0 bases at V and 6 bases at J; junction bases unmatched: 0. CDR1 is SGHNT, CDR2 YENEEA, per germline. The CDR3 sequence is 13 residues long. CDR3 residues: CASSLELAGEQYF. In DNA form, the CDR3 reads TGTGCCAGCAGCTTAGAACTAGCGGGCGAGCAGTACTTC. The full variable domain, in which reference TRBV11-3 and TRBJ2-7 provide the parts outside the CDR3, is EAGVVQSPRYKIIEKKQPVAFWCNPISGHNTLYWYLQNLGQGPELLIRYENEEAVDDSQLPKDRFSAERLKGVDSTLKIQPAELGDSAVYLCASSLELAGEQYFGPGTRLTVT.

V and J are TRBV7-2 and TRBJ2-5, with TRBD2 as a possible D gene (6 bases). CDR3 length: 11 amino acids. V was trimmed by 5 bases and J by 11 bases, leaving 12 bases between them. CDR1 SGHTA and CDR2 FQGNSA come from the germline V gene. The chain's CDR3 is CASSAGGYQYF. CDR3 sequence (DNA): TGTGCCAGCAGCGCCGGGGGTTATCAGTACTTC. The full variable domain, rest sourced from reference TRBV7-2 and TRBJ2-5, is GAGVSQSPSNKVTEKGKDVELRCDPISGHTALYWYRQSLGQGLEFLIYFQGNSAPDKSGLPSDRFSAERTGGSVSTLTIQRTQQEDSAVYLCASSAGGYQYFGPGTRLLVL.

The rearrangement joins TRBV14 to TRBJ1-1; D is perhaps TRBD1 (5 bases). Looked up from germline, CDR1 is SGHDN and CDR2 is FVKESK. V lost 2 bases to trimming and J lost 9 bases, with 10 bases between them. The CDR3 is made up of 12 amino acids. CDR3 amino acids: CASSQQGFKAFF. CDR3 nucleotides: TGTGCCAGCAGCCAACAGGGTTTTAAAGCTTTCTTT.

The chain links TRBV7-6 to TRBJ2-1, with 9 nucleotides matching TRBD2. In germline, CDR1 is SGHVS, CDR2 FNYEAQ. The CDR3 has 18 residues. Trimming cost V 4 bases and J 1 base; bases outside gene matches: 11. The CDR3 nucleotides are TGTGCCAGCAGCTCCCTTAGGGGTAGCGGGGGTTCCTACAATGAGCAGTTCTTC. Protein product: CASSSLRGSGGSYNEQFF.

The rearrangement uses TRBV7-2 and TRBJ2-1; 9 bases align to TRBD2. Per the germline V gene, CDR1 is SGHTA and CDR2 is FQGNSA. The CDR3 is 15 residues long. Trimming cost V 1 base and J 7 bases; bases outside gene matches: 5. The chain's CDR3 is CASSLVSGSLNEQFF. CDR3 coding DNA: TGTGCCAGCAGCTTAGTTAGCGGGAGTTTGAATGAGCAGTTCTTC.

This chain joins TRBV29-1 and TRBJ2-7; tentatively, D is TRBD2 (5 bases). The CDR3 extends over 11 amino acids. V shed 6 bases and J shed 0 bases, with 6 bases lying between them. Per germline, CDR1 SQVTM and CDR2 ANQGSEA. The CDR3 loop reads CSVLASYEQYF. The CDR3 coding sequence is TGCAGCGTCCTAGCCTCCTACGAGCAGTACTTC.

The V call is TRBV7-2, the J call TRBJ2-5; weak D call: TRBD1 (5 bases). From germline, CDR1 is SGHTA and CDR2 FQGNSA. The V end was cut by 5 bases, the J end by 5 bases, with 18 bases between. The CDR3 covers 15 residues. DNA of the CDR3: TGTGCCAGCAGCCCCAGCTCGGACATCTACGAGACCCAGTACTTC. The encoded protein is CASSPSSDIYETQYF. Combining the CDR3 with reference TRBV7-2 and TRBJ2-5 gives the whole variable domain GAGVSQSPSNKVTEKGKDVELRCDPISGHTALYWYRQSLGQGLEFLIYFQGNSAPDKSGLPSDRFSAERTGGSVSTLTIQRTQQEDSAVYLCASSPSSDIYETQYFGPGTRLLVL.

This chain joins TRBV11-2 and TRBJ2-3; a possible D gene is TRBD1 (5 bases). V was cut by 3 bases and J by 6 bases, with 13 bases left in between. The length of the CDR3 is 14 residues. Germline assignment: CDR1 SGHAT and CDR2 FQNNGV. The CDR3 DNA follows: TGTGCCAGCAGCTTCAGTTCAGGGATGGATACGCAGTATTTT. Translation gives CASSFSSGMDTQYF.

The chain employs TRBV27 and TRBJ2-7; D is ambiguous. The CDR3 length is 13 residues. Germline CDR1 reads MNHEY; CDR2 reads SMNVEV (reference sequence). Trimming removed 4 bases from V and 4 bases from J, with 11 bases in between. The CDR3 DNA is TGTGCCAGCAGTTACAGACAATCGTACGAGCAGTACTTC. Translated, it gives CASSYRQSYEQYF.

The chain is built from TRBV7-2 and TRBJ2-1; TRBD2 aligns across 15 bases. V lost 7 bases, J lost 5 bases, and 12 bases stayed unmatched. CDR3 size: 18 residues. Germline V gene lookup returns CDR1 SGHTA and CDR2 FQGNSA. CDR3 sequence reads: CASNAPGLAGGMDNEQFF. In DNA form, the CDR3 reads TGTGCCAGCAACGCACCGGGACTAGCGGGGGGTATGGACAATGAGCAGTTCTTC.

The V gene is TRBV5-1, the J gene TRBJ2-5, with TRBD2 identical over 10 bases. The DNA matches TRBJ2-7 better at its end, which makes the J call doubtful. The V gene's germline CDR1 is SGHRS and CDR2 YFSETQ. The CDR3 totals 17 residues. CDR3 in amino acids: CASSLSTAGGTIREQYF. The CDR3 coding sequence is TGCGCCAGCAGCTTGTCTACAGCGGGAGGGACCATACGCGAGCAGTACTTC.

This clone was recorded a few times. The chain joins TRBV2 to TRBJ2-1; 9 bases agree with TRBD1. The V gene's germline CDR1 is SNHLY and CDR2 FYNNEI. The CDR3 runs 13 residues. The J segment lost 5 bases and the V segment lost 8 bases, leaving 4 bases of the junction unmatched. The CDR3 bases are TGTGCCAGCGGGACAGGGCAGAACAATGAGCAGTTCTTC. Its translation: CASGTGQNNEQFF.

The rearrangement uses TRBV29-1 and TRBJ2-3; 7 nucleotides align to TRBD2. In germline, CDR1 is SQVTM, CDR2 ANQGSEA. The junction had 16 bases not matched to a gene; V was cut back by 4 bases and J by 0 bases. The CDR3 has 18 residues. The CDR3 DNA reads TGCAGCGTTGCGGCGACTAGCCATTCAAAAGCTAGCACAGATACGCAGTATTTT. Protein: CSVAATSHSKASTDTQYF.

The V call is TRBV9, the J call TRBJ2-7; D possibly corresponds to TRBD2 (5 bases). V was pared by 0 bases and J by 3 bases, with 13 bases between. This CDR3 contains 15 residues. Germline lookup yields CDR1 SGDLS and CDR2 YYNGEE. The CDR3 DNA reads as TGTGCCAGCAGCGTAGCTCCCGGACGGGGCTACGAGCAGTACTTC. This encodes CASSVAPGRGYEQYF. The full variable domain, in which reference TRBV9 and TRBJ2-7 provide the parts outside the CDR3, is DSGVTQTPKHLITATGQRVTLRCSPRSGDLSVYWYQQSLDQGLQFLIQYYNGEERAKGNILERFSAQQFPDLHSELNLSSLELGDSALYFCASSVAPGRGYEQYFGPGTRLTVT.

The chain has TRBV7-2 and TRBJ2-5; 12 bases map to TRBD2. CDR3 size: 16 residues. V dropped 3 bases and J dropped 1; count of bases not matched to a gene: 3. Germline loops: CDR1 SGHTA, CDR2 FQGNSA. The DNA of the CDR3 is TGTGCCAGCAGCTTCGGACTAGCGGGGCTCCAAGAGACCCAGTACTTC. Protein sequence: CASSFGLAGLQETQYF.

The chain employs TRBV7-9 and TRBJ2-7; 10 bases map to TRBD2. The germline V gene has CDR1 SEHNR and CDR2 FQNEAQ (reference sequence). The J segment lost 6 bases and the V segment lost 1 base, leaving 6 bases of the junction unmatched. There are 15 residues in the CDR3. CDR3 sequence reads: CASSLVSLAGAEQYF. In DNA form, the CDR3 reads TGTGCCAGCAGCTTAGTTTCCCTAGCGGGAGCCGAGCAGTACTTC.

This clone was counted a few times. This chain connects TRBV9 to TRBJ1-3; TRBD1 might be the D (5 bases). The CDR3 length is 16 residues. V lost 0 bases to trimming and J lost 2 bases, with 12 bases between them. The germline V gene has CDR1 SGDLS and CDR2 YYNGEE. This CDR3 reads CASSVAPAGTGNTIYF. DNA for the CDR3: TGTGCCAGCAGCGTAGCGCCGGCAGGGACTGGAAACACCATATATTTT. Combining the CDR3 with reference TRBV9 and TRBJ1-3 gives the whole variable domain DSGVTQTPKHLITATGQRVTLRCSPRSGDLSVYWYQQSLDQGLQFLIQYYNGEERAKGNILERFSAQQFPDLHSELNLSSLELGDSALYFCASSVAPAGTGNTIYFGEGSWLTVV.

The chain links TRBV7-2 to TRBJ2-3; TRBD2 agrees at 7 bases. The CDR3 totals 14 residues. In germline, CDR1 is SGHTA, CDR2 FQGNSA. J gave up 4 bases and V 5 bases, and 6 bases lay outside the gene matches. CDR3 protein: CASSEGRAPDTQYF. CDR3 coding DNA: TGTGCCAGCAGCGAGGGGAGGGCCCCAGATACGCAGTATTTT.

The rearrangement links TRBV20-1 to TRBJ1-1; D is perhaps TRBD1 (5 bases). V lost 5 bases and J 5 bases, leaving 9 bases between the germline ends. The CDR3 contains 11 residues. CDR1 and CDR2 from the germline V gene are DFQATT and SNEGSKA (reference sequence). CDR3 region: CSAARGTEAFF. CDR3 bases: TGCAGTGCTGCGCGGGGGACTGAAGCTTTCTTT.

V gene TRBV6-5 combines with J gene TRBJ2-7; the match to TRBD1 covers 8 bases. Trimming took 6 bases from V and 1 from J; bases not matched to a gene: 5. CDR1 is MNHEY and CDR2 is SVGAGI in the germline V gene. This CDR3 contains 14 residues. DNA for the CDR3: TGTGCCAGCAGGACCGGACAGGGTTCCTACGAGCAGTACTTC. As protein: CASRTGQGSYEQYF.

The CDR3, as DNA: TGTGCCAGTCGGCGGGCGGGCTACGAGCAGTACTTC. This codes for CASRRAGYEQYF. J is TRBJ2-7 and V is TRBV25-1; a possible D gene is TRBD2 (5 bases). The germline V gene has CDR1 MGHDK and CDR2 SYGVNS. The CDR3 length is 12 residues. With 9 bases removed from V and 3 bases from J, the gap between germline ends came to 12 bases.